Here is one T cell receptor beta chain with its context. V lost 0 bases to trimming and J lost 3 bases, with 6 bases between them. Germline CDR1 and CDR2: SGDLS and YYNGEE. CDR3 length equals 13 residues. The data were taken from a study of cytotoxic CD8 clonotypes in ibrutinib-treated CLL. TCRdb's copy holds only in-frame clones and misses some; the assay was immunoSEQ multiplex PCR. The repertoire holds roughly 130,000 clones, with about 80% as singletons. The receptor comes from a human donor with chronic lymphocytic leukemia. The source was PBMCs, collected after 12 months of ibrutinib treatment. This sequence joins TRBV9 and TRBJ1-2; maybe TRBD1 (6 bases). The CDR3 spells CASSVDRDYGYTF. In DNA form, the CDR3 reads TGTGCCAGCAGCGTAGACAGGGACTATGGCTACACCTTC. The full variable domain, its missing parts supplied by reference TRBV9 and TRBJ1-2, is DSGVTQTPKHLITATGQRVTLRCSPRSGDLSVYWYQQSLDQGLQFLIQYYNGEERAKGNILERFSAQQFPDLHSELNLSSLELGDSALYFCASSVDRDYGYTFGSGTRLTVV.